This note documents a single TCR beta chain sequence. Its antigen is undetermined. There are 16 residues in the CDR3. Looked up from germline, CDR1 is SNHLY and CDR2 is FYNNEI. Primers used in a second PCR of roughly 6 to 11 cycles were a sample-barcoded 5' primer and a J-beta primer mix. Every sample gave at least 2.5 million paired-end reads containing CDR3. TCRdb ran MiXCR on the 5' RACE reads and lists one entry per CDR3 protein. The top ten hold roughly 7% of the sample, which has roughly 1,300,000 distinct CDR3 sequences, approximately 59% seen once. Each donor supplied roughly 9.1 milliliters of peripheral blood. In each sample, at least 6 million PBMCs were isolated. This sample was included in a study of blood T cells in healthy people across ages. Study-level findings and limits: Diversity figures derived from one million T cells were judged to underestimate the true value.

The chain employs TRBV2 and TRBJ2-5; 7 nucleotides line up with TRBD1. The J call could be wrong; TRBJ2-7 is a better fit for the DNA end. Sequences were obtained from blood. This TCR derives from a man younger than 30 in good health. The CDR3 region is CASSLSGTAHSYEQYF. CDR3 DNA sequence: TGTGCCAGCAGCCTGTCCGGGACAGCCCACTCCTACGAGCAGTACTTC.